This TCR beta chain was sequenced for a study of patients and donors after allogeneic stem cell transplantation. In this sample, this clonotype turned up a few times. CDR1 is DFQATT, CDR2 SNEGSKA, per germline (reference sequence). This CDR3 has 13 residues. Trimming removed 0 bases from V and 0 bases from J, with 6 bases in between. TCRdb fed the RT-PCR reads into MiXCR, producing one record per CDR3 protein. The repertoire holds some 960,000 distinct CDR3 sequences, over 15% seen once, with roughly 6.4% in the top ten. The sequenced sample consisted of blood, either unsorted or a sorted T cell fraction (not recorded which). This TCR derives from a human donor who was either an allogeneic HSCT recipient or a stem cell or donor lymphocyte infusion donor (not recorded which). It is not recorded whose cells these are; they may come from a transplant donor. This chain joins TRBV20-1 and TRBJ2-7; D uncertain. The CDR3 is CSARESTSYEQYF. In DNA, the CDR3 is TGCAGTGCTAGAGAGTCAACCTCCTACGAGCAGTACTTC.